This T cell receptor beta chain was recovered during a study of shared T cell receptors in the human thymus. This clone was picked up one time. Clones were read by immunoSEQ multiplex PCR, and TCRdb kept only the in-frame ones, dropping some. The sample has about 660,000 clones, 85% to 90% seen once; the top ten hold about 0.01%. These data were also filed under a second study, of human thymus T cells. According to that study: Healthy Finnish infants undergoing corrective surgery for congenital heart defects were used as donors. Resections from corrective heart surgery supplied the thymus tissue. Usage of V and J genes appeared biased in thymic and blood repertoires. Unrelated individuals reportedly shared highly overlapping thymic TCR repertoires.

This receptor was obtained from a boy less than two years old with a congenital heart defect. The specimen was thymocytes.

The CDR3 sequence is CASSSAKRSGTEDEQYF. In DNA form, the CDR3 reads TGTGCCAGCAGTTCAGCCAAAAGATCGGGGACAGAGGACGAGCAGTACTTC. The V gene is TRBV28, the J gene TRBJ2-7; 7 positions match TRBD1. The CDR3 length is 17 residues. J was trimmed by 5 bases and V by 4 bases; bases with no gene match: 17. Germline V gene data show CDR1 as MDHEN and CDR2 as SYDVKM.